This T cell receptor (beta chain) comes out of a study of blood T cell repertoires in COVID-19. On the study more broadly: Samples of COVID-19 (acute and convalescent) were obtained from the United States, Italy and Spain.

As originally analysed: Amplification from reference gene primers served as the basis for estimated nucleated cell counts. Clones were sequenced by immunoSEQ multiplex PCR, and TCRdb holds only the in-frame ones, with some missing. The V and J calls and clone size come from that table; D and trimming were worked out from the DNA. The sample shows around 260,000 clones, 80% to 90% of them seen only once. This CDR3 is built from 13 residues. Germline CDR1 reads LNHDA; CDR2 reads SQIVND (reference sequence). The germline V and J ends were trimmed by 5 bases and 1 base, with 6 bases remaining between them. Participant age was roughly 18 to 100 years, and participants resided in about 25 US areas.

Sequenced sample: PBMCs or T cells enriched from blood (not recorded which). The chain employs TRBV19 and TRBJ1-5; no clear D. The source of this sequence is a man aged 25 to 40 with acute COVID-19. The CDR3 sequence: CASSRVSNQPQHF. CDR3 DNA: TGTGCCAGTAGTCGGGTGAGCAATCAGCCCCAGCATTTT.